A single sample gave rise to the 11 T cell receptor beta chains below, sequenced in a study of early T cells in non-severe SARS-CoV-2 infection listed by TCRdb under 2021. Receptors were amplified or captured by 5' RACE. TCRdb records NextSeq 500 as the sequencer. TCRdb trimmed the raw reads at Q25, called clones with MiXCR and kept productive beta chains. Rows merge per CDR3 protein into single entries with the most common DNA and genes. A total of some 55,000 distinct CDR3 sequences appear in this sample, about 12% of them only once. The ten largest make up about 2.5% of the sample. Sample: whole blood, taken at baseline. All receptors come from an adult who was a healthcare worker with PCR-confirmed SARS-CoV-2 infection or an uninfected control (not recorded which).

The V gene is TRBV7-6, the J gene TRBJ2-6; D is ambiguous. V lost 8 bases and J lost 0, with 8 bases in between. This CDR3 comprises 14 residues. Germline CDR1 and CDR2: SGHVS and FNYEAQ. The CDR3 loop reads CASEPGSGANVLTF. CDR3 bases: TGTGCCAGCGAGCCCGGCTCTGGGGCCAACGTCCTGACTTTC.

The table lists this clonotype with many counts. The V and J genes are TRBV29-1 and TRBJ1-5; D gene uncertain. The CDR3 is 15 amino acids. Germline CDR1 and CDR2: SQVTM and ANQGSEA. Trimming left V 6 bases short and J 1 base short, with 16 bases between. The CDR3 region is CSVQVPWKSNQPQHF. CDR3 DNA sequence: TGCAGCGTCCAAGTACCGTGGAAAAGCAATCAGCCCCAGCATTTT.

This clonotype was observed at least ten times. This chain joins TRBV27 and TRBJ2-3, with D possibly matching TRBD1 (5 bases). Trimming pared 6 bases from V and 3 bases from J, leaving 10 bases between. Germline CDR1 is MNHEY and CDR2 is SMNVEV (reference sequence). The CDR3 length is 13 residues. As DNA, the CDR3 is TGTGCCAGCAGCGACACAGGAACAGATACGCAGTATTTT. Translated: CASSDTGTDTQYF.

V usage is TRBV18 and J usage is TRBJ1-1; possibly TRBD1 for D (5 bases). Germline lookup yields CDR1 KGHSH and CDR2 LQKENI. Trimming pared 5 bases from V and 5 bases from J, leaving 15 bases between. CDR3 length equals 14 residues. DNA of the CDR3: TGTGCCAGCTCAGAAGACGTTGGGGGGACTGAAGCTTTCTTT. Protein product: CASSEDVGGTEAFF.

The J gene is TRBJ2-7, the V gene TRBV12-5; D gene unclear. This CDR3 is built from 11 residues. Looked up from germline, CDR1 is LGHNT and CDR2 is FRNRAP. Trimming took off 6 bases at V and 7 bases at J, with 10 bases between the two ends. CDR3: CASGGSREQYF. The CDR3 nucleotides read TGTGCTAGTGGGGGCAGTAGGGAGCAGTACTTC. Supplemented by reference TRBV12-5 and TRBJ2-7, the full variable domain reads DARVTQTPRHKVTEMGQEVTMRCQPILGHNTVFWYRQTMMQGLELLAYFRNRAPLDDSGMPKDRFSAEMPDATLATLKIQPSEPRDSAVYFCASGGSREQYFGPGTRLTVT.

J is TRBJ2-7 and V is TRBV4-3; tentatively, D is TRBD2 (6 bases). Germline assignment: CDR1 LGHNA and CDR2 YSLEER. The CDR3 runs to 17 residues. V lost 3 bases and J lost 2, with 20 bases in between. The CDR3 loop is CASSQTARGGETYEQYF. The CDR3 DNA is TGCGCCAGCAGCCAGACCGCCCGGGGCGGGGAGACCTACGAGCAGTACTTC.

The chain recombines TRBV20-1 with TRBJ2-1; perhaps TRBD2 as D (5 bases). The CDR3 contains 12 residues. Germline V gives CDR1 DFQATT, CDR2 SNEGSKA (reference sequence). Trimming took 3 bases from V and 3 from J, leaving 6 bases between them. In nucleotides, the CDR3 is TGCAGTGCTAGTACTAGCTACAATGAGCAGTTCTTC. It is translated as CSASTSYNEQFF.

A few counts support this clonotype. The chain has TRBV19 and TRBJ1-1; no reliable D call. Trimming pared 4 bases from V and 1 base from J, leaving 10 bases between. Per the germline V gene, CDR1 is LNHDA and CDR2 is SQIVND (reference sequence). This CDR3 is built from 14 residues. The CDR3 loop reads CASSTPIANTEAFF. CDR3 in DNA: TGTGCCAGTAGTACCCCGATTGCGAACACTGAAGCTTTCTTT.

The J gene is TRBJ2-5, the V gene TRBV6-2 or TRBV6-3; D possibly corresponds to TRBD1 (6 bases). Germline V gene lookup returns CDR1 MNHEY and CDR2 SVGEGT. The CDR3 has 17 residues. V was clipped by 4 bases and J by 2 bases, with 20 bases between them. The CDR3 loop reads CASSSETGVNRQETQYF. The DNA of the CDR3 is TGTGCCAGCAGTTCGGAGACAGGAGTTAATAGACAAGAGACCCAGTACTTC.

V is TRBV6-2 or TRBV6-3 and J is TRBJ2-6, with D unclear. The ends were cut back, 6 bases at V and 0 bases at J, with 6 bases in the middle. Germline assignment: CDR1 MNHEY and CDR2 SVGEGT. The length of the CDR3 is 14 residues. The CDR3 loop reads CASRAHSGANVLTF. CDR3 coding DNA: TGTGCCAGCAGAGCTCACTCTGGGGCCAACGTCCTGACTTTC.

This clonotype was seen a handful of times. V usage is TRBV11-2 and J usage is TRBJ2-1; D is uncertain. Germline CDR1 SGHAT, CDR2 FQNNGV. The CDR3 contains 11 residues. Trimming shortened V by 0 bases and J by 10 bases, and 4 bases separated the two germline ends. The CDR3 sequence: CASSLDSEQFF. The CDR3 DNA sequence: TGTGCCAGCAGCTTAGATAGCGAGCAGTTCTTC.